This is a list of T cell receptor beta chains from one sample in a study of response to subunit inactivated influenza vaccine. TCRdb reprocessed the RT-PCR reads with MiXCR, giving one entry per CDR3 protein. Among 500,000 or so distinct CDR3 sequences listed, approximately 17% were seen once. The sample in question was CD4+ T cells sorted from PBMCs, obtained less than 25 months after vaccination. The receptors come from a man between 50 and 69 years old who received an inactivated influenza vaccine. Both conserved end residues are part of each CDR3. The D gene is left open where the match is weak. Clone sizes are given selectively: once, few, many, or a class where the clone is expanded.

>TRBV19|few|TRBJ2-6|-
CASSKQGPGANVLTF
TGTGCCAGTAGTAAACAGGGCCCTGGGGCCAACGTCCTGACTTTC
>TRBV30|-|TRBJ2-3|TRBD2
CAWRPLTSGGTDTQYF
TGTGCCTGGCGGCCTCTCACTAGCGGGGGAACAGATACGCAGTATTTT
>TRBV6-1|few|TRBJ1-5|-
CASKGGPNQPQHF
TGTGCCAGCAAGGGGGGGCCCAATCAGCCCCAGCATTTT
>TRBV12-3/TRBV12-4|few|TRBJ1-2|TRBD1
CATDRDSYGYTF
TGTGCCACAGACAGGGACTCCTATGGCTACACCTTC
>TRBV12-3/TRBV12-4|-|TRBJ2-7|TRBD1
CASSTSGQGASYEQYF
TGTGCCAGCAGCACTTCGGGGCAGGGGGCCTCCTACGAGCAGTACTTC
>TRBV28|few|TRBJ1-5|TRBD1
CASRTPDRGMYQPQHF
TGTGCCAGCAGGACGCCGGACAGGGGGATGTATCAGCCCCAGCATTTT
>TRBV30|-|TRBJ2-7|-
CAWSVTPTYEQYF
TGTGCCTGGAGTGTGACCCCGACCTACGAGCAGTACTTC
>TRBV3-1|-|TRBJ1-2|-
CASSQDSRYYGYTF
TGTGCCAGCAGCCAAGATTCGCGTTACTATGGCTACACCTTC
>TRBV5-1|many|TRBJ2-7|-
CASGLGDQRNEQYF
TGCGCCAGCGGCCTTGGGGATCAGCGGAACGAGCAGTACTTC
>TRBV12-3/TRBV12-4|-|TRBJ2-7|-
CASRGASNYEQYF
TGTGCCAGCAGGGGAGCTAGCAACTACGAGCAGTACTTC
>TRBV4-2|many|TRBJ2-1|-
CASSQEWRSYNEQFF
TGTGCCAGCAGCCAAGAGTGGCGGTCCTACAATGAGCAGTTCTTC
>TRBV12-3/TRBV12-4|-|TRBJ1-6|-
CASRGTGSGPLHF
TGTGCCAGCAGGGGTACGGGTTCAGGCCCCCTCCACTTT
>TRBV20-1|-|TRBJ2-3|TRBD1
CSASRTGDVTDTQYF
TGCAGTGCTAGCAGGACAGGGGACGTGACAGATACGCAGTATTTT
>TRBV7-2|-|TRBJ1-2|-
CASSTGEKRGYTF
TGTGCCAGCTCAACGGGGGAGAAGAGGGGCTACACCTTC
>TRBV6-6|-|TRBJ1-1|-
CASSSTGLQAFF
TGTGCCAGCAGTAGTACAGGGCTTCAAGCTTTCTTT
>TRBV30|-|TRBJ2-5|-
CAWMVRNQETQYF
TGTGCCTGGATGGTCAGAAACCAAGAGACCCAGTACTTC
>TRBV12-3/TRBV12-4|many|TRBJ2-7|-
CASSLGLRGPYEQYF
TGTGCCAGCAGTTTAGGGTTGCGGGGGCCCTACGAGCAGTACTTC
>TRBV6-2/TRBV6-3|many|TRBJ1-1|-
CASRDLRGPVTEVGAFF
TGTGCCAGCAGAGACCTCCGGGGGCCGGTAACTGAAGTCGGAGCTTTCTTT
>TRBV7-2|few|TRBJ2-5|-
CASSSRDQSAQYF
TGTGCCAGCAGCTCAAGGGACCAGTCTGCCCAGTACTTC
>TRBV3-1|few|TRBJ2-4|-
CASSQEGRLTKNIQYF
TGTGCCAGCAGCCAAGAGGGAAGGTTGACAAAAAACATTCAGTACTTC
>TRBV7-2|-|TRBJ2-2|TRBD2
CASRSPGLANTGELFF
TGTGCCAGCAGGTCCCCGGGACTAGCGAACACCGGGGAGCTGTTTTTT
>TRBV28|many|TRBJ1-4|-
CASSLGGLNEKLFF
TGTGCCAGCAGTTTAGGAGGGCTCAATGAAAAACTGTTTTTT
>TRBV4-1|few|TRBJ2-3|TRBD1
CASSQPGQGVPDTQYF
TGCGCCAGCAGCCAACCGGGACAGGGGGTGCCAGATACGCAGTATTTT
>TRBV6-1|-|TRBJ1-5|-
CASSPLWTVSNQPQHF
TGTGCCAGCAGTCCCCTTTGGACGGTTAGCAATCAGCCCCAGCATTTT
>TRBV15|few|TRBJ1-1|TRBD1
CATSRGTDMAFF
TGTGCCACCAGCAGGGGGACAGATATGGCTTTCTTT
>TRBV20-1|few|TRBJ1-2|-
CSASRTRGDGYTF
TGCAGTGCTAGCCGGACAAGGGGGGATGGCTACACCTTC
>TRBV9|-|TRBJ2-2|TRBD1
CASSGQGLANTGELFF
TGTGCCAGCAGCGGACAGGGATTGGCGAACACCGGGGAGCTGTTTTTT
>TRBV7-9|few|TRBJ1-5|-
CASSLGSDQPQHF
TGTGCCAGCAGCTTAGGGTCCGATCAGCCCCAGCATTTT
>TRBV24-1|many|TRBJ2-1|-
CATSDLLRGEQFF
TGTGCCACCAGTGATTTGCTGCGTGGTGAGCAGTTCTTC
>TRBV20-1|few|TRBJ2-7|TRBD2
CSATMASGGSSYEQYF
TGCAGTGCTACTATGGCTAGCGGGGGAAGCTCCTACGAGCAGTACTTC
>TRBV5-1|few|TRBJ1-1|TRBD1
CASSPLAGGASNTEAFF
TGCGCCAGCAGCCCACTGGCAGGGGGTGCATCGAACACTGAAGCTTTCTTT
>TRBV20-1|-|TRBJ2-3|TRBD2
CSARERGRTDTQYF
TGCAGTGCCCGGGAGCGGGGACGCACAGATACGCAGTATTTT
>TRBV20-1|-|TRBJ2-7|TRBD1
CSATGQGEVYEQYF
TGCAGTGCTACGGGACAGGGGGAGGTCTACGAGCAGTACTTC
>TRBV11-2|-|TRBJ2-2|-
CASSLSRNGELFF
TGTGCCAGCAGCTTATCGAGGAACGGGGAGCTGTTTTTT
>TRBV15|-|TRBJ2-7|-
CATSRDKRTYEQYF
TGTGCCACCAGCAGAGATAAGCGAACCTACGAGCAGTACTTC
>TRBV3-1|once|TRBJ2-7|-
CASSQMFWGRQLSEQYF
TGTGCCAGCAGCCAAATGTTCTGGGGCCGCCAACTAAGCGAGCAGTACTTC
>TRBV7-2|-|TRBJ2-7|-
CASSLIGEQYF
TGTGCCAGCAGCTTGATAGGCGAGCAGTACTTC
>TRBV12-3/TRBV12-4|few|TRBJ2-1|TRBD2
CASRRTSGRDEQFF
TGTGCCAGCAGGAGGACTAGCGGGAGGGATGAGCAGTTCTTC
>TRBV18|-|TRBJ2-1|-
CASSPTTAGNEQFF
TGTGCCAGCTCACCAACGACGGCGGGCAATGAGCAGTTCTTC
>TRBV5-4|-|TRBJ2-5|-
CASSLKGGGETQYF
TGTGCCAGCAGCTTGAAGGGGGGCGGGGAGACCCAGTACTTC
>TRBV5-5|few|TRBJ2-1|-
CASGPEWAADNEQFF
TGTGCCAGCGGCCCAGAGTGGGCTGCGGACAATGAGCAGTTCTTC
>TRBV24-1|-|TRBJ2-2|TRBD1
CATGGQGTGELFF
TGTGCCACCGGGGGACAGGGGACCGGGGAGCTGTTTTTT
>TRBV20-1|once|TRBJ1-1|TRBD1
CSAPDRGREAFF
TGCAGTGCACCCGACAGGGGGAGAGAAGCTTTCTTT
>TRBV6-2/TRBV6-3|-|TRBJ2-7|-
CASRGTGYYEQYF
TGTGCCAGCAGAGGAACCGGCTACTACGAGCAGTACTTC
>TRBV2|few|TRBJ1-5|-
CASSEGAGEDQPQHF
TGTGCCAGCAGTGAAGGGGCAGGAGAGGATCAGCCCCAGCATTTT
>TRBV11-1|few|TRBJ2-2|TRBD2
CASSLAPGGRPNTGELFF
TGTGCCAGCAGCTTAGCCCCCGGGGGGAGGCCAAACACCGGGGAGCTGTTTTTT